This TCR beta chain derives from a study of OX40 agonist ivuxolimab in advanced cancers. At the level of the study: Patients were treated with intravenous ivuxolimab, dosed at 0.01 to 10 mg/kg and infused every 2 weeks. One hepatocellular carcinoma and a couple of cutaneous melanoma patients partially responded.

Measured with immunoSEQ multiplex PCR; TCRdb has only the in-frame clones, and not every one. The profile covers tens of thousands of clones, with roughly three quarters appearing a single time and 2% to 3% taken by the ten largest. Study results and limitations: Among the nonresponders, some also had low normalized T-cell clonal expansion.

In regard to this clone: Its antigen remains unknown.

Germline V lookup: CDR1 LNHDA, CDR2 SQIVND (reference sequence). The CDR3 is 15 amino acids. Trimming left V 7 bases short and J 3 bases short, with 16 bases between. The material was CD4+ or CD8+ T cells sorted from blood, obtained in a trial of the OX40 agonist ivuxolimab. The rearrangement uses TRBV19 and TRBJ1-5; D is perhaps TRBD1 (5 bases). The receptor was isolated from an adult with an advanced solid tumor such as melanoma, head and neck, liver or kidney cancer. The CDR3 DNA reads TGTGCCAGTACCCCGGGACGTGGCACCAATCAGCCCCAGCATTTT. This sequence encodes CASTPGRGTNQPQHF.